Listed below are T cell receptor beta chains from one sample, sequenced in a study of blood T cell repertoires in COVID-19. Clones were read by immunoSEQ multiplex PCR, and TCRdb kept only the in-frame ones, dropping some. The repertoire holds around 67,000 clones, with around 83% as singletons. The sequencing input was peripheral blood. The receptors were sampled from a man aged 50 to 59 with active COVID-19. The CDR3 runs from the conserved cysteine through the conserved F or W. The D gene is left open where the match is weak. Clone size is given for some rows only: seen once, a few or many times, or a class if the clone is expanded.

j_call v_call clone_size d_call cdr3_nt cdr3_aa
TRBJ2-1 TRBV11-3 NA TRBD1 TGTGCCAGCAGCTTAGATGCCGAACAGGGGGAGCAGCCGAACAATGAGCAGTTCTTC CASSLDAEQGEQPNNEQFF
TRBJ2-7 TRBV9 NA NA TGTGCCAGCAGCGTAGGTTCTAGCGCTTCCTACGAGCAGTACTTC CASSVGSSASYEQYF
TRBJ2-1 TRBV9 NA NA TGTGCCAGCAGCCCGGGCGGGAATGAGCAGTTCTTC CASSPGGNEQFF
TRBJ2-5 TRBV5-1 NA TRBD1 TGCGCCAGCAGCTTGGACAGGGGGCGCGGGGAGACCCAGTACTTC CASSLDRGRGETQYF
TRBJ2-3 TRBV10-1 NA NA TGCGCCAGCAGTGGAGCCGGCACAGATACGCAGTATTTT CASSGAGTDTQYF
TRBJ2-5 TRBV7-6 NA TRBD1 TGTGCCAGCAGCTCATGGACAGGGGGCCAAGAGACCCAGTACTTC CASSSWTGGQETQYF
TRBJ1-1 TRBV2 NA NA TGTGCCAGCAGTCCGGGGGGCGGGAACACTGAAGCTTTCTTT CASSPGGGNTEAFF
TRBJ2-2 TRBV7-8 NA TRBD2 TGTGCCAGCAGCCGAGGGGCCAAACTAGGCGGGAGTGGGAATGGATACACCGGGGAGCTGTTTTTT CASSRGAKLGGSGNGYTGELFF
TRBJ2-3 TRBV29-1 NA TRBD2 TGCAGCGTTGGCGGGGGAACTAGCACAGATACGCAGTATTTT CSVGGGTSTDTQYF
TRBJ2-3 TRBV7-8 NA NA TGTGCCAGCAGCTTAGTGGCAGGTGGCGACACAGATACGCAGTATTTT CASSLVAGGDTDTQYF
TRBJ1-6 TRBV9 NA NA TGTGCCAGCAGCGTAGATAGTCTATTGTCACCCCTCCACTTT CASSVDSLLSPLHF
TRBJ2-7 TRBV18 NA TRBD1 TGTGCCAGCTCACTATCGGGACAGAACTACGAGCAGTACTTC CASSLSGQNYEQYF
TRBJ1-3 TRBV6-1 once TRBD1 TGTGCCAGCAGTGACAGGGGGAAGGGAAACACCATATATTTT CASSDRGKGNTIYF
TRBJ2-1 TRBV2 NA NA TGTGCCAGCAGTCATTCTCTAGAGCCCTACAATGAGCAGTTCTTC CASSHSLEPYNEQFF
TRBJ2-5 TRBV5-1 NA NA TGCGCCAGCAGCTACGTCGGTGGGCTGTACCAAGAGACCCAGTACTTC CASSYVGGLYQETQYF
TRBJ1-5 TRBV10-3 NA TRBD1 TGTGCCATCAGTGAGTCGGGGGGACAGGGTGTTCAGCCCCAGCATTTT CAISESGGQGVQPQHF
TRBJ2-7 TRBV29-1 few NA TGCAGCGTTACCCCCCAGGACAGCCCAACCTACGAGCAGTACTTC CSVTPQDSPTYEQYF
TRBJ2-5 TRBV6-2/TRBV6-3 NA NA TGTGCCAGCAGTTACTCGACAGTGACCCAGTACTTC CASSYSTVTQYF
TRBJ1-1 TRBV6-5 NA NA TGTGCCAGCAGTCCGTCCGGGTCCTCCCCTGAAGCTTTCTTT CASSPSGSSPEAFF
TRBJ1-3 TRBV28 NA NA TGTGCCACCCGGAGAGGGGAGGACACCATATATTTT CATRRGEDTIYF
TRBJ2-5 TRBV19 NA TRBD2 TGTGCCAGTAGTATAGCGGCGGGAGGGCCCCAAGAGACCCAGTACTTC CASSIAAGGPQETQYF
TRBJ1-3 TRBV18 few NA TGTGCCAGCTCACCTCGACAGGACGGAAACACCATATATTTT CASSPRQDGNTIYF
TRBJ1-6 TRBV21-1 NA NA TGTGCCAGCAGCAGAAGGACAGGGGAAAGGTCACCCCTCCACTTT CASSRRTGERSPLHF
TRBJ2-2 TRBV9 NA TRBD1 TGTGCCAGCAGCGTAATGGGACAGGGGACCCCCGGGGAGCTGTTTTTT CASSVMGQGTPGELFF
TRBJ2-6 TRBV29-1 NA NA TGCAGCGTTCTGGGGCCTGGGGCCAACGTCCTGACTTTC CSVLGPGANVLTF
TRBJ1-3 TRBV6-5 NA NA TGTGCCAGCAGAGAGGTTAGAAGCTCTGGAAACACCATATATTTT CASREVRSSGNTIYF
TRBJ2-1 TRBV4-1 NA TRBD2 TGCGCCAGCAGCCAAGCCAAGGGAGCGGGAGGAGCCAATGAGCAGTTCTTC CASSQAKGAGGANEQFF
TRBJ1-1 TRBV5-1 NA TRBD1 TGCGCCAGCAGCCCCGGGACAGATAACACTGAAGCTTTCTTT CASSPGTDNTEAFF
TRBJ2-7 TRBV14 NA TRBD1 TGTGCCAGCAGCCAATTCACCGGGACAGGGCTCGAGCAGTACTTC CASSQFTGTGLEQYF
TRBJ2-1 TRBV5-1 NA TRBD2 TGCGCCAGCAAACGCATAATAGCGGGAGGGCTTGATGAGCAGTTCTTC CASKRIIAGGLDEQFF
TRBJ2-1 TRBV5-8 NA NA TGTGCCAGCAGCTTGGAACTGAATGAGCAGTTCTTC CASSLELNEQFF
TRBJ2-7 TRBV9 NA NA TGTGCCAGCAGCGTAGGTCCAGGGGATTACGAGCAGTACTTC CASSVGPGDYEQYF
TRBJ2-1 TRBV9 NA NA TGTGCCAGCAGCCCTGCGACTACCCGACCGTACAATGAGCAGTTCTTC CASSPATTRPYNEQFF
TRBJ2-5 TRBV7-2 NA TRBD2 TGTGCCAGCAGCCCGCTGACTAGCGGGGGGCTTGACGTACAAGAGACCCAGTACTTC CASSPLTSGGLDVQETQYF
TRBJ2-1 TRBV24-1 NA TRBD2 TGTGCCACCAGTGAAGCCGGGACTAGCACCCCCAATGAGCAGTTCTTC CATSEAGTSTPNEQFF
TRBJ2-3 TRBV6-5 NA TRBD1 TGTGCCAGCAGTTACTCGGGACAGTTGAGCGATACGCAGTATTTT CASSYSGQLSDTQYF
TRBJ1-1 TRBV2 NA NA TGTGCCAGCAGTGGGCGACAGAGATTGAACACTGAAGCTTTCTTT CASSGRQRLNTEAFF
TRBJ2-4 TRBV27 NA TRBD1 TGTGCCAGCAGTCCCGGACAGGGGAAGAGGGCCAAAAACATTCAGTACTTC CASSPGQGKRAKNIQYF
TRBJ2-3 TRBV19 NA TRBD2 TGTGCCAGTACTCAAGCCGGGACTAGCGGAACTAGCACAGATACGCAGTATTTT CASTQAGTSGTSTDTQYF
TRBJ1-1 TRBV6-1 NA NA TGTGCCAGCAGTGAAGTGGGCAGGGACACTGAAGCTTTCTTT CASSEVGRDTEAFF
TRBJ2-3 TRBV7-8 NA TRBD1 TGTGCCAGCAGCTTAGTACAGGGGATGGGCACAGATACGCAGTATTTT CASSLVQGMGTDTQYF